This T cell receptor (beta chain) originates from a study of fetal regulatory T cell absence and autoimmunity. Study information: Exocrine pancreas autoimmunity occurred in IPEX patients lacking clinical diabetes. Findings of the study overall: In IPEX, the enrichment was taken to support antigen-driven autoimmunity before birth.

On this clone: What it binds is unknown.

The CDR3 is 17 residues long. Germline CDR1 and CDR2: ENHRY and SYGVKD. J lost 2 bases, V lost 4 bases, and 5 bases had no gene match. Profiled with immunoSEQ multiplex PCR; TCRdb holds only in-frame clones, not every one. The data hold roughly 95,000 clones, with roughly 70% observed a single time. The rearrangement uses TRBV10-3 and TRBJ2-3, with TRBD2 identical over 14 bases. The receptor's source is a male donor with IPEX syndrome. Sample: pancreas tissue. This chain's CDR3 is CAISGPGLAGVTDTQYF. The CDR3 DNA follows: TGTGCCATCAGTGGGCCGGGACTAGCGGGAGTCACAGATACGCAGTATTTT.